This entry features one T cell receptor (beta chain) sequence. Its antigen is not identified. The sample is drawn from a study of graft-versus-host responses after intestinal transplantation. Data came from immunoSEQ multiplex PCR; TCRdb stores just in-frame clones and leaves some out. The sample holds some 97,000 clones; roughly 87% are singletons and the top ten take 0.95%. V shed 3 bases, J shed 4 bases, and the junction held 1 base outside the gene matches. The CDR3 has 13 residues. Germline-derived CDR1 and CDR2 are SGHTA and FQGTGA. The source was unstimulated CD4+ T cells sorted from spleen or lymph node cells, collected before transplant. The V and J genes are TRBV7-3 and TRBJ2-5; 8 nucleotides agree with TRBD1. The sequence was collected from a human donor who was the organ donor for an intestinal transplant. CDR3 region: CASSFGTGETQYF. The CDR3 DNA is TGTGCCAGCAGCTTCGGGACAGGAGAGACCCAGTACTTC.